The T cell receptor (beta chain) described here comes from a study of CD8 T cells in ankylosing spondylitis. General study points: According to the report, clones linked to the disease were significantly enriched in matched synovial fluid samples taken from ankylosing spondylitis patients.

The CDR3 consists of 14 residues. CDR1 is GTSNPN, CDR2 SVGIG, per germline (reference sequence). V lost 2 bases, J lost 6 bases, and 6 bases stayed unmatched. Details on this clonotype: Its matching antigen is unknown. Given a much more abundant clone one base away, this may be a read error.

TCRdb reanalysed the 5' RACE reads using MiXCR and keeps one entry per CDR3 protein. The data show 200,000 to 300,000 distinct CDR3 sequences, around 8% seen once. V is TRBV30 and J is TRBJ2-3, with 9 bases aligning to TRBD1. The sequence was obtained from a female donor with ankylosing spondylitis or in good health (not recorded which). The sample consisted of blood, either unsorted or a sorted T cell fraction (not recorded which). Here the CDR3 DNA reads TGTGCCTGGAGTAGGACAGGGGTTACGGATACGCAGTATTTT. This translates into CAWSRTGVTDTQYF.